Presented here are 9 T cell receptor beta chains from one specimen sequenced in a study of control samples from healthy donors and cancer patients. Sequenced by immunoSEQ multiplex PCR; TCRdb stores in-frame clones only, minus some. The data hold some 130,000 clones, with around nine tenths observed a single time. The sample was blood. These receptors all come from a man in his forties in good health.

V gene TRBV2 combines with J gene TRBJ2-5; D is uncertain. CDR3 size: 14 residues. The ends were cut back, 5 bases at V and 2 bases at J, with 12 bases in the middle. From germline, CDR1 is SNHLY and CDR2 FYNNEI. The CDR3 is CASSFGRSQETQYF. The CDR3 nucleotides read TGTGCCAGCAGTTTCGGACGGTCTCAAGAGACCCAGTACTTC.

The rearrangement joins TRBV10-1 to TRBJ2-7; 8 nucleotides line up with TRBD2. The germline CDR1 and CDR2 sequences are WNHNN and SYGVQD (reference sequence). V lost 6 bases to trimming and J lost 5 bases; unmatched junction nucleotides: 6. The CDR3 has 13 amino acids. The CDR3 sequence: CASSGGGRDEQYF. Here the CDR3 DNA reads TGCGCCAGCAGCGGGGGGGGCAGGGACGAGCAGTACTTC.

The rearrangement uses TRBV21-1 and TRBJ1-3. TRBV21-1 corresponds to a pseudogene. The CDR3 runs to 13 residues. The CDR3 region has the DNA TGTGCCAGCACCTCGGAGGTTGGAAACACCATATATTTT. Translation gives CASTSEVGNTIYF.

This sequence joins TRBV19 and TRBJ2-1, with D possibly being TRBD1 or TRBD2 (5 bases each). V dropped 1 base and J dropped 6 bases, with 10 bases sitting between them. Germline CDR1 is LNHDA and CDR2 is SQIVND (reference sequence). CDR3 size: 14 residues. The DNA for the CDR3 is TGTGCCAGTAGTATAGTCAAAGGGACCAATGAGCAGTTCTTC. Its translation is CASSIVKGTNEQFF.

The chain is built from TRBV4-1 and TRBJ2-2; 10 positions agree with TRBD2. CDR3 length: 17 amino acids. The V and J ends lost 2 bases and 0 bases, in that order; junction bases with no gene match: 3. Germline CDR1 and CDR2: MGHRA and YSYEKL. CDR3 in amino acids: CASSQIAGGTNTGELFF. CDR3 in DNA: TGCGCCAGCAGCCAAATAGCGGGGGGAACGAACACCGGGGAGCTGTTTTTT.

This clone came up once. The chain recombines TRBV19 with TRBJ2-1, with 7 nucleotides matching TRBD2. CDR1 is LNHDA, CDR2 SQIVND, per germline (reference sequence). This CDR3 has 15 amino acids. With V trimmed by 5 bases and J by 7 bases, 11 bases remained unmatched. CDR3 sequence (DNA): TGTGCCAGTAGTCTGCATGGAGCGGGGAATAATGAGCAGTTCTTC. It codes for CASSLHGAGNNEQFF.

This chain joins TRBV4-1 and TRBJ1-6; D ambiguous. The germline CDR1 and CDR2 sequences are MGHRA and YSYEKL. V lost 0 bases and J 7 bases, leaving 16 bases between the germline ends. The CDR3 spans 17 residues. CDR3 sequence: CASSQETTLWANSPLHF. The CDR3 DNA is TGCGCCAGCAGCCAAGAGACAACTCTTTGGGCGAATTCACCCCTCCACTTT.

The V gene is TRBV9, the J gene TRBJ2-1; TRBD1 matches at 10 bases. CDR1 is SGDLS and CDR2 is YYNGEE in the germline V gene. J gave up 5 bases and V 3 bases, and 2 bases lay outside the gene matches. This CDR3 spans 14 amino acids. The CDR3 loop is CASSGDRGDNEQFF. The CDR3 bases are TGTGCCAGCAGCGGGGACAGGGGTGACAATGAGCAGTTCTTC.

This chain uses TRBV9 with TRBJ1-2, with 8 bases lining up with TRBD1. The CDR3 sequence is 15 residues long. J gave up 6 bases and V 2 bases, and 9 bases lay outside the gene matches. In germline, CDR1 is SGDLS, CDR2 YYNGEE. Here the CDR3 reads CASSVLAQGADGYTF. The CDR3 DNA reads TGTGCCAGCAGCGTGCTGGCCCAGGGGGCCGATGGCTACACCTTC.